This T cell receptor beta chain was documented in a study of OX40 agonist ivuxolimab in advanced cancers. Overall study: Dosing consisted of intravenous ivuxolimab at 0.01 to 10 mg/kg every 2 weeks.

A word on this clone: The antigen is undetermined.

Regarding the study as a whole: At 0.1-3.0 mg/kg, partial responders had clonal expansion among the lowest observed. CD4+ and CD8+ blood T cells expanded clonally by week 6 at 0.1 to 3.0 mg/kg.

The repertoire was sequenced with immunoSEQ multiplex PCR; TCRdb's copy has only in-frame clones and lacks some. This sample yields almost 85,000 clones, of which 94% are seen a single time; about 10% belongs to the top ten. The ends lost 0 bases at V and 5 bases at J; junction bases unmatched: 13. The germline V gene has CDR1 SGHNT and CDR2 YYREEE (reference sequence). The CDR3 length is 17 residues. Individuals having autoimmune disease history or systemic immunosuppression were not enrolled. The genes are TRBV5-4 and TRBJ1-1; 7 bases are a match to TRBD1. This clonotype was sampled from an adult with an advanced solid tumor such as melanoma, head and neck, liver or kidney cancer. The material was CD4+ or CD8+ T cells sorted from blood, obtained in a trial of the OX40 agonist ivuxolimab. In DNA, the CDR3 is TGTGCCAGCAGCTTGGCCCTCTTTTCAGGGGGGGTAACTGAAGCTTTCTTT. As protein: CASSLALFSGGVTEAFF.